The clone carrying this TCR beta chain was picked up a small number of times. This record comes from a study of blood T cells in healthy people across ages. Background on the study: Template switching picked up about one barcoded beta molecule for each two T cells.

Through a sample-barcoded 5' primer and a J-beta primer mix, a second PCR was run for roughly 7 to 12 cycles. Every molecule of cDNA carried a tag from a template-switch adaptor with 12 random nucleotides. TCRdb itself ran the 5' RACE reads through MiXCR, one entry per CDR3 protein. The repertoire holds about 1,500,000 distinct CDR3 sequences, with roughly 28% as singletons. Sequenced sample: blood. The receptor comes from a woman aged 25 to 39 in good health.

CDR3 DNA: TGCGCCAGCAGCCAAGATCGGCTAGTAATCTACGAGCAGTACTTC. Translation: CASSQDRLVIYEQYF. The chain joins TRBV4-3 to TRBJ2-7; D ambiguous. This CDR3 region has 15 residues. Trimming left V 0 bases short and J 3 bases short, with 12 bases between. CDR1 and CDR2 (germline): LGHNA, YSLEER.